One sample yielded the 3 T cell receptor beta chains listed below, sequenced in a study of blood T cell repertoires in COVID-19. Produced via immunoSEQ multiplex PCR; TCRdb's table is partial and in-frame only. The data contain some 320,000 clones, roughly 86% of them singletons. Sequences were obtained from PBMCs or T cells enriched from blood (not recorded which). These receptors originate from a woman between 45 and 65 years old who had been exposed to COVID-19.

The chain links TRBV2 to TRBJ1-4, with D perhaps TRBD1 (6 bases). The CDR3 has 15 amino acids. Deletions cut 3 bases from V and 3 bases from J, with 11 bases between. Germline V gives CDR1 SNHLY, CDR2 FYNNEI. The CDR3 protein is CASSDGGRANEKLFF. DNA for the CDR3: TGTGCCAGCAGTGACGGGGGGCGAGCTAATGAAAAACTGTTTTTT. Complete variable domain (other parts from reference TRBV2 and TRBJ1-4): EPEVTQTPSHQVTQMGQEVILRCVPISNHLYFYWYRQILGQKVEFLVSFYNNEISEKSEIFDDQFSVERPDGSNFTLKIRSTKLEDSAMYFCASSDGGRANEKLFFGSGTQLSVL.

The chain has TRBV6-5 and TRBJ1-2; D is unresolved. The CDR3 covers 15 residues. Germline loops: CDR1 MNHEY, CDR2 SVGAGI. The V gene lost 7 bases and the J gene lost 4 bases, with 19 bases spanning the gap. As DNA, the CDR3 is TGTGCCAGCATCCGAAGTCTAGTGGGGAGCTATGGCTACACCTTC. This translates into CASIRSLVGSYGYTF.

V gene TRBV3-1 (or the pseudogene TRBV3-2) combines with J gene TRBJ1-5, with TRBD1 matching over 11 bases. CDR1 is LGHDT, CDR2 YNNKEL, per germline (reference sequence). The CDR3 spans 17 residues. V was pared by 3 bases and J by 4 bases, with 8 bases of the junction left unmatched. The CDR3 DNA sequence: TGTGCCAGCAGCCAGAGTGGACAGGGGGCTCGAAATCAGCCCCAGCATTTT. Its protein is CASSQSGQGARNQPQHF.